The 10 T cell receptor beta chains below come from one sample, sequenced in a study of blood T cell repertoires in COVID-19. Profiling relied on immunoSEQ multiplex PCR, and the TCRdb table lists in-frame clones only, not all of them. In the table there are fewer than 300,000 clones, about 87% of which are singletons. The source material was PBMCs or T cells enriched from blood (not recorded which). These receptors came from a woman aged 40 to 50 with acute COVID-19.

The chain employs TRBV5-1 and TRBJ1-6, with 9 bases aligning to TRBD1. From germline, CDR1 is SGHRS and CDR2 YFSETQ. V lost 4 bases and J lost 0; bases outside the gene matches: 5. The CDR3 spans 17 residues. For the CDR3, the DNA is TGCGCCAGCAGCCCGGGGACAGGGAGCTCCTATAATTCACCCCTCCACTTT. It specifies CASSPGTGSSYNSPLHF.

This chain uses TRBV27 with TRBJ2-7; maybe TRBD1 (5 bases). V was shortened by 3 bases and J by 5 bases, with 11 bases between the two germline ends. CDR3 size: 13 residues. CDR1 and CDR2 from the germline V gene are MNHEY and SMNVEV (reference sequence). Here the CDR3 DNA reads TGTGCCAGCAGTTTTCAGGGTAGCCACGAGCAGTACTTC. This translates into CASSFQGSHEQYF.

This clone was found once. This chain links TRBV9 with TRBJ1-1, with TRBD1 identical over 10 bases. Trimming cost V 0 bases and J 6 bases; bases outside gene matches: 2. The CDR3 extends over 14 amino acids. CDR1 SGDLS and CDR2 YYNGEE come from the germline V gene. CDR3 coding DNA: TGTGCCAGCAGCGTAGGGGACAGGGGATCTGAAGCTTTCTTT. Its protein is CASSVGDRGSEAFF.

The chain employs TRBV27 and TRBJ1-1, with a tentative D call TRBD1 (6 bases). The germline V gene has CDR1 MNHEY and CDR2 SMNVEV (reference sequence). The CDR3 sequence is 15 residues long. V shed 6 bases and J shed 4 bases, with 18 bases lying between them. CDR3 nucleotides: TGTGCCAGCAGACCTATCAGGGGACAAGCCACTGAAGCTTTCTTT. Protein sequence: CASRPIRGQATEAFF.

The genes are TRBV10-2 and TRBJ2-2; 8 bases are a match to TRBD2. The CDR3 is 14 residues long. Trimming at V came to 4 bases and at J to 6 bases, leaving 4 bases not matched to a gene. Germline CDR1 is WSHSY and CDR2 is SAAADI. The CDR3 nucleotides read TGCGCCAGCAGTGCGGTGACTAGCGCCGGGGAGCTGTTTTTT. Amino acids: CASSAVTSAGELFF.

The chain recombines TRBV28 with TRBJ1-2; 9 bases agree with TRBD1. Germline values: CDR1 MDHEN, CDR2 SYDVKM. The CDR3 contains 13 residues. Losses at the gene ends were 5 bases for V and 5 bases for J; bases not matched to a gene: 3. CDR3 DNA sequence: TGTGCCAGCAGTAGGGACAGGGTTTATGGCTACACCTTC. Translation gives CASSRDRVYGYTF.

The J gene is TRBJ1-5, the V gene TRBV6-2 or TRBV6-3; 9 bases are a match to TRBD1. V shed 0 bases, J shed 4 bases, and the junction held 7 bases outside the gene matches. From germline, CDR1 is MNHEY and CDR2 SVGEGT. The CDR3 sequence is 17 residues long. Written as DNA, the CDR3 is TGTGCCAGCAGTTACTCGATACAGGGGGCCGAGAATCAGCCCCAGCATTTT. Encoded protein: CASSYSIQGAENQPQHF.

V is TRBV7-3 and J is TRBJ2-2; TRBD2 aligns across 14 bases. J gave up 5 bases and V 5 bases, and 7 bases lay outside the gene matches. Germline CDR1 is SGHTA and CDR2 is FQGTGA. The CDR3 is made up of 17 amino acids. The CDR3 DNA follows: TGTGCCAGCAGCAACGGACTAGCGGGAGGTAGAACCGGGGAGCTGTTTTTT. As protein: CASSNGLAGGRTGELFF.

This clone was seen only a few times. The chain recombines TRBV7-8 with TRBJ1-6; no definite D call. Deletions cut 5 bases from V and 7 bases from J, with 6 bases between. The germline CDR1 and CDR2 sequences are SGHVS and FQNEAQ. The CDR3 is 12 amino acids. The CDR3 spells CASSPTNSPLHF. The CDR3 region has the DNA TGTGCCAGCAGCCCGACAAATTCACCCCTCCACTTT. The full variable domain, its missing parts supplied by reference TRBV7-8 and TRBJ1-6, is GAGVSQSPRYKVAKRGQDVALRCDPISGHVSLFWYQQALGQGPEFLTYFQNEAQLDKSGLPSDRFFAERPEGSVSTLKIQRTQQEDSAVYLCASSPTNSPLHFGNGTRLTVT.

The chain is built from TRBV7-2 and TRBJ1-5; tentatively, D is TRBD1 (6 bases). The CDR3 runs to 16 residues. V was clipped by 6 bases and J by 0 bases, with 15 bases between them. The V gene's germline CDR1 is SGHTA and CDR2 FQGNSA. The CDR3 sequence is CASRIRGDNSNQPQHF. The CDR3 DNA follows: TGTGCCAGCAGGATCAGGGGCGACAATAGCAATCAGCCCCAGCATTTT. The whole variable domain, remainder taken from reference TRBV7-2 and TRBJ1-5, is GAGVSQSPSNKVTEKGKDVELRCDPISGHTALYWYRQSLGQGLEFLIYFQGNSAPDKSGLPSDRFSAERTGGSVSTLTIQRTQQEDSAVYLCASRIRGDNSNQPQHFGDGTRLSIL.